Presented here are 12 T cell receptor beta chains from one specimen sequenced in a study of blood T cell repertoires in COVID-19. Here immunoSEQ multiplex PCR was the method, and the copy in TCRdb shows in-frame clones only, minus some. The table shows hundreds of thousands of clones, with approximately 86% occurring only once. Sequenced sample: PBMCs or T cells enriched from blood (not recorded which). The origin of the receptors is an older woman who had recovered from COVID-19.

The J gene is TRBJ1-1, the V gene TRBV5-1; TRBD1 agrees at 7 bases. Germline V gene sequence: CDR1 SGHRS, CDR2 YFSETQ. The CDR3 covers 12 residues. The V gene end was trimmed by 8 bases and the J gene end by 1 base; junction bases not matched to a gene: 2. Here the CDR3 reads CASRQGNTEAFF. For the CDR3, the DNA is TGCGCCAGTCGACAGGGGAACACTGAAGCTTTCTTT. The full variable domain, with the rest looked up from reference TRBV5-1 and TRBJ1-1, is KAGVTQTPRYLIKTRGQQVTLSCSPISGHRSVSWYQQTPGQGLQFLFEYFSETQRNKGNFPGRFSGRQFSNSRSEMNVSTLELGDSALYLCASRQGNTEAFFGQGTRLTVV.

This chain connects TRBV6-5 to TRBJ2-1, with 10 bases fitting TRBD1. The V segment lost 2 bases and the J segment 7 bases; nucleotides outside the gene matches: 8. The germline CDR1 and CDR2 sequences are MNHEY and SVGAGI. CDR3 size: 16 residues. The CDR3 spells CASSYGTGVIRNEQFF. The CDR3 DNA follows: TGTGCCAGCAGTTACGGGACAGGGGTTATTAGAAATGAGCAGTTCTTC.

The CDR3 loop is CASSYSGRTDTQYF. DNA of the CDR3: TGTGCCAGCAGCTATAGCGGCCGCACAGATACGCAGTATTTT. V and J are TRBV3-1 (or the pseudogene TRBV3-2) and TRBJ2-3, with D tentatively TRBD2 (6 bases). Deletions cut 5 bases from V and 1 base from J, with 10 bases between. CDR1 is LGHDT, CDR2 YNNKEL, per germline (reference sequence). The CDR3 sequence is 14 residues long.

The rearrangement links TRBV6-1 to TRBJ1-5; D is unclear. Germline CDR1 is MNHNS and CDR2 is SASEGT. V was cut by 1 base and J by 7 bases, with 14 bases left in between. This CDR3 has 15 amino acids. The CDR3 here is CASSEVSQRGQPQHF. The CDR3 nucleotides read TGTGCCAGCAGTGAAGTCAGTCAGAGAGGCCAGCCCCAGCATTTT.

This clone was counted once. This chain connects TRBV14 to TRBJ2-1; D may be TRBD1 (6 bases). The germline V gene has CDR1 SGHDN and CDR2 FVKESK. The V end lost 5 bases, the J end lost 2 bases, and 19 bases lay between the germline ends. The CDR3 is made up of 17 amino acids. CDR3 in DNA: TGTGCCAGCAGCTCCCCCAAAGAGACAGGTACCTACAATGAGCAGTTCTTC. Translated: CASSSPKETGTYNEQFF.

The CDR3 sequence is CASSQGLAGNTYEQYF. The CDR3 nucleotides are TGTGCCAGCAGCCAAGGACTAGCGGGCAACACCTACGAGCAGTACTTC. This chain connects TRBV3-1 (or the pseudogene TRBV3-2) to TRBJ2-7, with 10 bases lining up with TRBD2. The CDR3 is 16 amino acids. V was pared by 1 base and J by 2 bases, with 5 bases of the junction left unmatched. Per the germline V gene, CDR1 is LGHDT and CDR2 is YNNKEL (reference sequence).

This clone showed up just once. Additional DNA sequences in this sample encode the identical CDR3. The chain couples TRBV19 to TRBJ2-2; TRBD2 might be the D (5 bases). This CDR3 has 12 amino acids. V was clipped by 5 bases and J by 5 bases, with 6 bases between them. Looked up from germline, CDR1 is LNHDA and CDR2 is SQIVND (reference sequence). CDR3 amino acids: CASSPGTGELFF. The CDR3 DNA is TGTGCCAGTAGTCCGGGGACCGGGGAGCTGTTTTTT. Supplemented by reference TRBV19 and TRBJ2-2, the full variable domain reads DGGITQSPKYLFRKEGQNVTLSCEQNLNHDAMYWYRQDPGQGLRLIYYSQIVNDFQKGDIAEGYSVSREKKESFPLTVTSAQKNPTAFYLCASSPGTGELFFGEGSRLTVL.

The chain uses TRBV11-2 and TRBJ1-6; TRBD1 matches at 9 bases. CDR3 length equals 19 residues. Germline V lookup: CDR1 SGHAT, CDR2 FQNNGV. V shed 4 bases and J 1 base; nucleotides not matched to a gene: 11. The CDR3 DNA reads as TGTGCCAGCAGCTCTTACCGGGACAGGGCCAAATCCTATAATTCACCCCTCCACTTT. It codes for CASSSYRDRAKSYNSPLHF.

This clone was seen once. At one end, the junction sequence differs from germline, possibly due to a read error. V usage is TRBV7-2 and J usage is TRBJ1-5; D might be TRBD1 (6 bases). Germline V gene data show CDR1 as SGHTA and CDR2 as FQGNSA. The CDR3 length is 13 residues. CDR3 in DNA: TGTGCCAGCAGTTTAGACAGGAATCAGCCCCAGCATTTT. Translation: CASSLDRNQPQHF.

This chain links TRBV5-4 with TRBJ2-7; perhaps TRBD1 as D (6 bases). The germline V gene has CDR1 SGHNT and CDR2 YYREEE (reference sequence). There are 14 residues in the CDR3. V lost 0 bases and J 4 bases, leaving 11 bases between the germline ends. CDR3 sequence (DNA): TGTGCCAGCAGCTTGGACAGGGATTTGTACGAGCAGTACGTC. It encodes CASSLDRDLYEQYV.

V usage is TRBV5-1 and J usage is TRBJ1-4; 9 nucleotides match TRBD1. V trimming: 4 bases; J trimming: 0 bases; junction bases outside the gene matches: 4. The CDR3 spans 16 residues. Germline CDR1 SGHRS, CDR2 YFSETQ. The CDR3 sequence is CASSLWTGATNEKLFF. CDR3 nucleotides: TGCGCCAGCAGCCTCTGGACAGGGGCAACTAATGAAAAACTGTTTTTT.

CDR3 region: CASSDRGQPQETQYF. CDR3 bases: TGTGCCAGCAGCGATAGGGGACAACCTCAAGAGACCCAGTACTTC. The chain links TRBV11-2 to TRBJ2-5; a possible D gene is TRBD1 (6 bases). The CDR3 is 15 residues long. Germline loops: CDR1 SGHAT, CDR2 FQNNGV. The ends were cut back, 5 bases at V and 2 bases at J, with 15 bases in the middle.